In its sample, the clone carrying this TCR beta chain was seen a few times. The antigen remains unidentified. One junction end does not reproduce the germline sequence, and a read error may be involved. Clones were read by immunoSEQ multiplex PCR, and TCRdb kept only the in-frame ones, dropping some. The table lists 100,000 to 150,000 clones, 70% to 90% of them singletons. This entry comes from a study of cytotoxic CD8 clonotypes in ibrutinib-treated CLL. Across the whole study: Average yields of 255,043 productive templates and around 100,000 productive rearrangements characterized the samples. General observations from the study: The study found public clonotypes uncommon, contracting or stable on treatment. There were differences in sampling times between sustained-remission and progressing patients.

This CDR3 spans 15 amino acids. Germline CDR1 and CDR2: SGHVS and FQNEAQ. Frozen PBMC stocks contributed approximately 2.1 micrograms of genomic DNA to the TCR beta libraries. This sequence was found in a human donor with chronic lymphocytic leukemia. The source material was PBMCs, sampled after 24 months of ibrutinib treatment. This chain uses TRBV7-8 with TRBJ2-1; the match to TRBD1 covers 7 bases. The CDR3 protein is CASSVATGSRDEQFF. The CDR3 nucleotides read TGTGCCAGCAGCGTAGCGACAGGGAGTCGCGATGAGCAGTTCTTC.